Sequencing of this T cell receptor (beta chain) was carried out in a study of cytomegalovirus exposure and HLA in healthy donors. Overall study context: The early release's HLA-typed donors yielded 78 million or so unique TCRs. Study-level results: Further analysis, carried out later, found HLA-associated TCR beta chains more clonally expanded than equally common other chains. With DRB1 most and HLA-C fewest, TCR association rates differed between HLA loci in a later analysis.

The CDR3 has 13 amino acids. CDR1 and CDR2 (germline): MDHEN, SYDVKM. V was cut by 3 bases and J by 0 bases, with 5 bases left in between. 60 Vbeta and 13 Jbeta primers were used in PCR. Data came from immunoSEQ multiplex PCR; TCRdb stores just in-frame clones and leaves some out. The sample yields approximately 100,000 clones, about 70% seen once. About this clone itself: What it recognizes is unknown.

The receptor's source is a man aged 45-65 years in good health and CMV-seropositive. What was sequenced was PBMCs. This chain uses TRBV28 with TRBJ1-1; D unresolved. CDR3: CASSLSLNTEAFF. Here the CDR3 DNA reads TGTGCCAGCAGTTTGAGTTTGAACACTGAAGCTTTCTTT.